The 2 T cell receptor beta chains below all came from one sample that was sequenced in a study of OX40 agonist ivuxolimab in advanced cancers. Libraries were prepared by immunoSEQ multiplex PCR; TCRdb keeps only in-frame clonotypes and omits some of them. The table includes 70,000 to 80,000 clones, 86% detected once. The source was CD4+ or CD8+ T cells sorted from blood, collected in a trial of the OX40 agonist ivuxolimab. These receptors originate from an adult with an advanced solid tumor such as melanoma, head and neck, liver or kidney cancer.

The J gene is TRBJ2-1, the V gene TRBV7-8; a weak D match, TRBD2 (6 bases). CDR1 is SGHVS and CDR2 is FQNEAQ in the germline V gene. Trimming took off 5 bases at V and 4 bases at J, with 9 bases between the two ends. CDR3 size: 13 residues. The CDR3 DNA is TGTGCCAGCAGCCGGAGGGATTACAATGAGCAGTTCTTC. It translates to CASSRRDYNEQFF.

This chain joins TRBV28 and TRBJ2-5; no clear D. Per the germline V gene, CDR1 is MDHEN and CDR2 is SYDVKM. Trimming removed 4 bases at V and 9 bases at J, with 18 bases between. This CDR3 comprises 14 residues. CDR3 amino acids: CASSSPGPPRAQYF. CDR3 DNA: TGTGCCAGCAGTTCTCCCGGGCCCCCAAGGGCCCAGTACTTC.